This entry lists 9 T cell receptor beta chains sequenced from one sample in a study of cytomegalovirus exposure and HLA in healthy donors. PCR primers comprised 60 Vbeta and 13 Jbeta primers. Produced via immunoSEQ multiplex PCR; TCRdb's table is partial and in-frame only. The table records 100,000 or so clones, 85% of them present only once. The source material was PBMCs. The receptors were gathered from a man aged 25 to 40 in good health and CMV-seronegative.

As DNA, the CDR3 is TGCGCCAGCAGCTTGGGCCCCGGAGGGGCCCCGGGCGAAAAACTGTTTTTT. Protein: CASSLGPGGAPGEKLFF. V usage is TRBV5-1 and J usage is TRBJ1-4, with D tentatively TRBD1 (5 bases). CDR3 size: 17 residues. Trimming took 0 bases from V and 8 from J, leaving 20 bases between them. From germline, CDR1 is SGHRS and CDR2 YFSETQ.

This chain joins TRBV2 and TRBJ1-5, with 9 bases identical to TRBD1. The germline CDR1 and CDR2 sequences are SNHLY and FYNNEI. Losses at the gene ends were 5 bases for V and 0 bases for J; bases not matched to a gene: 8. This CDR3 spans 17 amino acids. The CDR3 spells CASSLDRGGYSNQPQHF. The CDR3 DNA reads TGTGCCAGCAGTTTGGACAGGGGCGGTTATAGCAATCAGCCCCAGCATTTT.

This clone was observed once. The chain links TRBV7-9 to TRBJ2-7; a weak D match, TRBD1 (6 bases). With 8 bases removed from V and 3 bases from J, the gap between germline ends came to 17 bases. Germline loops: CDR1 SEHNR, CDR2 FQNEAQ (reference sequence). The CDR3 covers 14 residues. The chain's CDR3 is CASSHWDTGYEQYF. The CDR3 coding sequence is TGTGCCAGCTCGCACTGGGACACCGGCTACGAGCAGTACTTC.

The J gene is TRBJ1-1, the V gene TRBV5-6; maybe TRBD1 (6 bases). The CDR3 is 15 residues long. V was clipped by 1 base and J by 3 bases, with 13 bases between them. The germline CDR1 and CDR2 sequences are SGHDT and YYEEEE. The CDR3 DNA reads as TGTGCCAGCAGCTTGCAAGGAAGGGGGTACACTGAAGCTTTCTTT. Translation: CASSLQGRGYTEAFF.

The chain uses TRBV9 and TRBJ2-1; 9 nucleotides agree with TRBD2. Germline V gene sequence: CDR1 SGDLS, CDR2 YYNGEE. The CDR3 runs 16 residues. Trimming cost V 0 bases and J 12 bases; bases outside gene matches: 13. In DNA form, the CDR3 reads TGTGCCAGCAGCGTAGGGGGGCGGGAGGGCCAGGTTGGGCAGTTCTTC. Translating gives CASSVGGREGQVGQFF.

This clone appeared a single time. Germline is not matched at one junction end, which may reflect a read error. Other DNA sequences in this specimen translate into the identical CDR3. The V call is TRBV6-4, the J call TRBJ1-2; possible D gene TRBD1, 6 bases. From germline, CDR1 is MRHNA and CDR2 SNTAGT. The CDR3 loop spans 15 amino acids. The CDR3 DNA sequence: TGTGCCAGTAGTGACGGAAGGACAGACCTCAATTTCTACACCTTC. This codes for CASSDGRTDLNFYTF.

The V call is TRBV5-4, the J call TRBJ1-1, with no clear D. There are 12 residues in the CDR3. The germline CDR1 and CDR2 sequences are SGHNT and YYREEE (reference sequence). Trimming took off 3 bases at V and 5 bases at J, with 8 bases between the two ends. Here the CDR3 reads CASSSIGTEAFF. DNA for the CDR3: TGTGCCAGCAGCTCCATCGGGACTGAAGCTTTCTTT.

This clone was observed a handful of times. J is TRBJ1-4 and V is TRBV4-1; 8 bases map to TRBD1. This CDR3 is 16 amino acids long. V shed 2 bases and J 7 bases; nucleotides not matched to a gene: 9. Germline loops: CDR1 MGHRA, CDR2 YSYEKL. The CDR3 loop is CASSQPGQGFGEKLFF. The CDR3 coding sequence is TGCGCCAGCAGCCAACCAGGACAGGGTTTCGGTGAAAAACTGTTTTTT.

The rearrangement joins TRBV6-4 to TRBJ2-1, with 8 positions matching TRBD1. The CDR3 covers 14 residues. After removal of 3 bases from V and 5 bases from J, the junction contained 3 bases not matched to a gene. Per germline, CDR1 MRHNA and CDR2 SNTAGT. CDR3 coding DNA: TGTGCCAGCAGTGAGGGACAGGAACACAATGAGCAGTTCTTC. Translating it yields CASSEGQEHNEQFF.